This entry concerns a single T cell receptor (beta chain). This sample stems from a study of T-cell reconstitution after alpha-beta-depleted transplantation in children. This CDR3 is built from 17 residues. Germline loops: CDR1 LGHNA, CDR2 YSLEER. V lost 3 bases and J lost 1; bases outside the gene matches: 10. It was with unique molecular identifiers that the TCRbeta library was prepared. TCRdb passed the PCR reads through MiXCR, listing each CDR3 protein once. The sample shows about 460,000 distinct CDR3 sequences, about an eighth of them seen only once. The input for sequencing was PBMCs, mostly from graft donor cells, taken 180 days after TCRalphabeta/CD19-depleted stem cell transplant. This receptor was identified in a female patient aged 2 to 10 who had a stem cell transplant for aplastic anemia, so the T cells may come from the graft donor. J is TRBJ2-3 and V is TRBV4-3; 7 bases line up with TRBD1. CDR3 protein: CASSQELPGQGTDTQYF. The CDR3 coding sequence is TGCGCCAGCAGCCAGGAACTCCCCGGACAGGGCACAGATACGCAGTATTTT.